The rows below give T cell receptor beta chains drawn from one sample of a study of read filtering for tumor transcriptome and immune sequencing. TCRdb re-derived calls from the reads in MiXCR, one entry per CDR3 protein. The sample lists 35,000 to 40,000 distinct CDR3 sequences; roughly an eighth were seen once. The sequencing input was a population of CD138-negative cells sorted from bone marrow. Source of these receptors: a donor older than 35 with multiple myeloma. CDR3s include the opening cysteine and the closing phenylalanine or tryptophan. The order of the fields is CDR3 DNA, CDR3 protein, D gene, clone size, J gene, V gene. A D gene is named only where the DNA matches it firmly. Clone size is stated in some rows and not others, as once, few, many or a class when expanded.

cdr3_nt: TGCAGGGCGGGACAGGGCCAGACCCAGTACTTC; cdr3_aa: CRAGQGQTQYF; d_call: TRBD1; clone_size: many; j_call: TRBJ2-5; v_call: TRBV20-1
cdr3_nt: TGTGCCAGCAGTTATCAGGCGAACACCGGGGAGCTGTTTTTT; cdr3_aa: CASSYQANTGELFF; d_call: NA; clone_size: many; j_call: TRBJ2-2; v_call: TRBV6-2/TRBV6-3
cdr3_nt: TGTGCCAGCAGCTTAGTCCGCCTTAACACTGAAGCTTTCTTT; cdr3_aa: CASSLVRLNTEAFF; d_call: NA; clone_size: many; j_call: TRBJ1-1; v_call: TRBV11-3
cdr3_nt: TGTGCCAGCAGCCAGCCTCGTCTAGCTAATGAGCAGTTCTTC; cdr3_aa: CASSQPRLANEQFF; d_call: NA; clone_size: many; j_call: TRBJ2-1; v_call: TRBV3-1
cdr3_nt: TGTGCCAGCCTCCAACAGGGGGCCCTTCAGTACTTC; cdr3_aa: CASLQQGALQYF; d_call: TRBD1; clone_size: many; j_call: TRBJ2-4; v_call: TRBV2
cdr3_nt: TGTGCCAGTAGGCCGGGACAGGGGAACACCGGGGAGCTGTTTTTT; cdr3_aa: CASRPGQGNTGELFF; d_call: TRBD1; clone_size: few; j_call: TRBJ2-2; v_call: TRBV19
cdr3_nt: TGCAGTGCTAGGCCGTATAATTCACCCCTCCACTTT; cdr3_aa: CSARPYNSPLHF; d_call: NA; clone_size: NA; j_call: TRBJ1-6; v_call: TRBV20-1
cdr3_nt: TGTGCCAGCAGTTTTCTTTCATCGGGGAGAGATACGCAGTATTTT; cdr3_aa: CASSFLSSGRDTQYF; d_call: NA; clone_size: many; j_call: TRBJ2-3; v_call: TRBV28
cdr3_nt: TGTGCCAGCAGCAGGACCGAAGAAACGTGGTACAATGAGCAGTTCTTC; cdr3_aa: CASSRTEETWYNEQFF; d_call: NA; clone_size: many; j_call: TRBJ2-1; v_call: TRBV13
cdr3_nt: TGTGCCATCCGGCAAGGATATGAGCAGTTCTTC; cdr3_aa: CAIRQGYEQFF; d_call: NA; clone_size: many; j_call: TRBJ2-1; v_call: TRBV10-3
cdr3_nt: TGTGCCAGCAGTAGGCGGGAGGTTAGAGATACGCAGTATTTT; cdr3_aa: CASSRREVRDTQYF; d_call: TRBD2; clone_size: few; j_call: TRBJ2-3; v_call: TRBV28
cdr3_nt: TGTGCCAGCAGCTTATTAGGCCGGAATTCACCCCTCCACTTT; cdr3_aa: CASSLLGRNSPLHF; d_call: NA; clone_size: many; j_call: TRBJ1-6; v_call: TRBV7-2
cdr3_nt: TGTGCCAGCAGGCCGGGACAGACCTCTGGAAACACCATATATTTT; cdr3_aa: CASRPGQTSGNTIYF; d_call: TRBD1; clone_size: many; j_call: TRBJ1-3; v_call: TRBV12-3/TRBV12-4
cdr3_nt: TGTGCCAGTGCGGTACTAGCGGGAGGGAACACCGGGGAGCTGTTTTTT; cdr3_aa: CASAVLAGGNTGELFF; d_call: TRBD2; clone_size: many; j_call: TRBJ2-2; v_call: TRBV19
cdr3_nt: TGTGCCACCAGCCCGGGACTAGCGGCTTACAATGAGCAGTTCTTC; cdr3_aa: CATSPGLAAYNEQFF; d_call: TRBD2; clone_size: many; j_call: TRBJ2-1; v_call: TRBV15
cdr3_nt: TGCAGCGTTGATGGGACTAGTGACAATGAGCAGTTCTTC; cdr3_aa: CSVDGTSDNEQFF; d_call: TRBD2; clone_size: many; j_call: TRBJ2-1; v_call: TRBV29-1
cdr3_nt: TGCGCCAGCAGTCAATCGGAAGTATATACGGGCTACGAGCAGTACTTC; cdr3_aa: CASSQSEVYTGYEQYF; d_call: NA; clone_size: NA; j_call: TRBJ2-7; v_call: TRBV23-1
cdr3_nt: TGCAGTGCGCGCGGGACGGCGAGAAAAGAGACCCAGTACTTC; cdr3_aa: CSARGTARKETQYF; d_call: NA; clone_size: NA; j_call: TRBJ2-5; v_call: TRBV20-1
cdr3_nt: TGTGCCTGGAGTTTAGACAGGATCATGAACACTGAAGCTTTCTTT; cdr3_aa: CAWSLDRIMNTEAFF; d_call: NA; clone_size: many; j_call: TRBJ1-1; v_call: TRBV30
cdr3_nt: TGCAGCGTTGCTAGGCTCGCGAACACCGGGGAGCTGTTTTTT; cdr3_aa: CSVARLANTGELFF; d_call: NA; clone_size: NA; j_call: TRBJ2-2; v_call: TRBV29-1
cdr3_nt: TGTGCCAGCAGGGAACAGGGGCCCCTCGCCTACGAGCAGTACTTC; cdr3_aa: CASREQGPLAYEQYF; d_call: TRBD1; clone_size: many; j_call: TRBJ2-7; v_call: TRBV6-5
cdr3_nt: TGTGCCACCAGTGACTTACTAGCTTTTGAGCAGTTCTTC; cdr3_aa: CATSDLLAFEQFF; d_call: NA; clone_size: many; j_call: TRBJ2-1; v_call: TRBV24-1
cdr3_nt: TGCAGCGTCGCGAAGGGGACAGGGAACACTGAAGCTTTCTTT; cdr3_aa: CSVAKGTGNTEAFF; d_call: TRBD1; clone_size: NA; j_call: TRBJ1-1; v_call: TRBV29-1
cdr3_nt: TGTGCCAGCGAGGACAGGGGCCGATATTACAATGAGCAGTTCTTC; cdr3_aa: CASEDRGRYYNEQFF; d_call: TRBD1; clone_size: NA; j_call: TRBJ2-1; v_call: TRBV2
cdr3_nt: TGCAGTGCTAGAGAGGCTAGCGGGAGTGGTGAGACCCAGTACTTC; cdr3_aa: CSAREASGSGETQYF; d_call: TRBD2; clone_size: many; j_call: TRBJ2-5; v_call: TRBV20-1
cdr3_nt: TGCAGCGTGGGGGACTCCTACAATGAGCAGTTCTTC; cdr3_aa: CSVGDSYNEQFF; d_call: NA; clone_size: many; j_call: TRBJ2-1; v_call: TRBV29-1
cdr3_nt: TGCAGTGCTAGAGCCACCGGACTAGCAGGCACCGGGGAGCTGTTTTTT; cdr3_aa: CSARATGLAGTGELFF; d_call: TRBD2; clone_size: many; j_call: TRBJ2-2; v_call: TRBV20-1
cdr3_nt: TGTGCCACCTACATTAGTAGGAACACTGAAGCTTTCTTT; cdr3_aa: CATYISRNTEAFF; d_call: NA; clone_size: many; j_call: TRBJ1-1; v_call: TRBV28
cdr3_nt: TGTGCCAGCTCCGACAGGGTAGATACGCAGTATTTT; cdr3_aa: CASSDRVDTQYF; d_call: TRBD1; clone_size: few; j_call: TRBJ2-3; v_call: TRBV28
cdr3_nt: TGTGCCAGCAGCAAACCAGGGGGCTTTCCAGATACGCAGTATTTT; cdr3_aa: CASSKPGGFPDTQYF; d_call: NA; clone_size: NA; j_call: TRBJ2-3; v_call: TRBV21-1
cdr3_nt: TGCGCCAGCAGCTTGGCTTCGGTAGCAGATACGCAGTATTTT; cdr3_aa: CASSLASVADTQYF; d_call: NA; clone_size: many; j_call: TRBJ2-3; v_call: TRBV5-1